Below, 14 T cell receptor beta chains from the same sample are listed, as sequenced in a study of blood T cell repertoires in COVID-19. The repertoire was sequenced with immunoSEQ multiplex PCR; TCRdb's copy has only in-frame clones and lacks some. Among more than 140,000 clones listed, 86% were seen once. Sequencing was done on a sample of peripheral blood. Receptors originate from a woman aged 55-69 years with acute or convalescent COVID-19.

The chain couples TRBV6-2 or TRBV6-3 to TRBJ1-2, with D possibly matching TRBD1 (5 bases). CDR1 MNHEY and CDR2 SVGEGT come from the germline V gene. The CDR3 has 14 residues. V was trimmed by 4 bases and J by 8 bases, leaving 17 bases between them. CDR3 in DNA: TGTGCCAGCAGTTCCGGGACTGCTTATGAAGGCTACACCTTC. As protein: CASSSGTAYEGYTF.

The chain carries TRBV19 and TRBJ2-1, with 8 bases that match TRBD2. Losses at the gene ends were 3 bases for V and 4 bases for J; bases not matched to a gene: 8. The CDR3 is 16 amino acids. Germline values: CDR1 LNHDA, CDR2 SQIVND (reference sequence). In DNA, the CDR3 is TGTGCCAGTAGTATTTGGAGCGGGGGTCCTTACAATGAGCAGTTCTTC. It codes for CASSIWSGGPYNEQFF.

The rearrangement joins TRBV10-3 to TRBJ1-1; weak D call: TRBD1 (6 bases). Per the germline V gene, CDR1 is ENHRY and CDR2 is SYGVKD. V was cut by 10 bases and J by 4 bases, with 16 bases left in between. This CDR3 spans 13 amino acids. The CDR3 nucleotides are TGTGCCACGAGCTCACAGGGTAGCACTGAAGCTTTCTTT. This sequence encodes CATSSQGSTEAFF.

The V gene is TRBV27, the J gene TRBJ1-6; 9 bases are a match to TRBD1. This CDR3 has 14 residues. Germline V gene sequence: CDR1 MNHEY, CDR2 SMNVEV (reference sequence). Unmatched junction bases numbered 6, after V lost 6 bases and J lost 9 bases. The CDR3 sequence: CASSRTGEISPLHF. CDR3 nucleotide sequence: TGTGCCAGCAGCAGGACAGGGGAAATTTCACCCCTCCACTTT.

This chain uses TRBV9 with TRBJ2-7; 11 nucleotides agree with TRBD2. The germline V gene encodes CDR1 SGDLS and CDR2 YYNGEE. This CDR3 is 17 amino acids long. Trimming cost V 0 bases and J 4 bases; bases outside gene matches: 9. The CDR3 DNA reads as TGTGCCAGCAGCGTAGATGGTAGCGGGGGGGCCGTGTACGAGCAGTACTTC. Encoded protein: CASSVDGSGGAVYEQYF.

The genes are TRBV27 and TRBJ2-2; 8 bases are shared with TRBD2. Germline V CDR1 and CDR2: MNHEY, SMNVEV (reference sequence). There are 17 residues in the CDR3. V lost 4 bases, J lost 6 bases, and 13 bases stayed unmatched. The CDR3 bases are TGTGCCAGCAGTTCAGTATCCCCTACGGGGGGGGCCGGGGAGCTGTTTTTT. It is translated as CASSSVSPTGGAGELFF.

The rearrangement joins TRBV4-3 to TRBJ2-4; D is uncertain. Trimming removed 0 bases at V and 0 bases at J, with 6 bases between. Germline CDR1 reads LGHNA; CDR2 reads YSLEER. The CDR3 is 15 amino acids. DNA for the CDR3: TGCGCCAGCAGCCAAGATGGAGCAGCCAAAAACATTCAGTACTTC. This encodes CASSQDGAAKNIQYF.

In its sample, this clone was seen a few times. The gene calls are TRBV7-9 and TRBJ1-1, with TRBD1 identical over 7 bases. Trimming took 2 bases from V and 3 from J; bases not matched to a gene: 3. The CDR3 totals 14 residues. Germline assignment: CDR1 SEHNR and CDR2 FQNEAQ (reference sequence). The CDR3 sequence: CASSLRDSDTEAFF. The CDR3 nucleotides are TGTGCCAGCAGCTTAAGGGACAGTGACACTGAAGCTTTCTTT.

The chain links TRBV7-3 to TRBJ1-1; the D gene is possibly TRBD1 (5 bases). CDR3 length equals 13 residues. Germline V gene data show CDR1 as SGHTA and CDR2 as FQGTGA. Trimming left V 2 bases short and J 4 bases short, with 8 bases between. The CDR3 sequence is CASSLLDSTEAFF. CDR3 nucleotides: TGTGCCAGCAGCTTACTTGACAGCACTGAAGCTTTCTTT.

This chain connects TRBV5-1 to TRBJ2-1; D is undetermined. The V gene's germline CDR1 is SGHRS and CDR2 YFSETQ. This CDR3 comprises 13 residues. Trimming removed 4 bases from V and 4 bases from J, with 9 bases in between. The CDR3: CASSGLAYNEQFF. The CDR3 nucleotides are TGCGCCAGCAGCGGCTTGGCTTACAATGAGCAGTTCTTC.

The chain links TRBV19 to TRBJ2-6, with D perhaps matching TRBD2 (5 bases). This CDR3 contains 16 residues. Germline V gene lookup returns CDR1 LNHDA and CDR2 SQIVND (reference sequence). V lost 3 bases and J 0 bases, leaving 9 bases between the germline ends. For the CDR3, the DNA is TGTGCCAGTAGTATTGGGAGAGCCTCTGGGGCCAACGTCCTGACTTTC. Translated: CASSIGRASGANVLTF.

The chain joins TRBV7-9 to TRBJ1-2; D is uncertain. In germline, CDR1 is SEHNR, CDR2 FQNEAQ (reference sequence). V lost 0 bases and J 2 bases, leaving 10 bases between the germline ends. This CDR3 has 15 amino acids. This chain's CDR3 is CASSLASNLNYGYTF. CDR3 in DNA: TGTGCCAGCAGCTTAGCGAGCAATTTGAACTATGGCTACACCTTC. The complete variable domain, with remaining parts taken from reference TRBV7-9 and TRBJ1-2, reads DTGVSQNPRHKITKRGQNVTFRCDPISEHNRLYWYRQTLGQGPEFLTYFQNEAQLEKSRLLSDRFSAERPKGSFSTLEIQRTEQGDSAMYLCASSLASNLNYGYTFGSGTRLTVV.

This clone came up a few times. The V and J genes are TRBV15 and TRBJ2-5, with TRBD1 identical over 9 bases. This CDR3 contains 14 residues. CDR1 is LNHNV and CDR2 is YYDKDF in the germline V gene (reference sequence). J was trimmed by 2 bases and V by 5 bases; bases with no gene match: 3. As DNA, the CDR3 is TGTGCCACCAGCTATGGGACAGGGCAAGAGACCCAGTACTTC. Its translation is CATSYGTGQETQYF.

The rearrangement links TRBV5-1 to TRBJ1-5; a possible D gene is TRBD1 (5 bases). Trimming took off 2 bases at V and 5 bases at J, with 17 bases between the two ends. This CDR3 has 16 residues. The V gene's germline CDR1 is SGHRS and CDR2 YFSETQ. CDR3 coding DNA: TGCGCCAGCAGCTTCTCTCGCAGGGCCCTAGATCAGCCCCAGCATTTT. This translates into CASSFSRRALDQPQHF. The full variable domain, rest sourced from reference TRBV5-1 and TRBJ1-5, is KAGVTQTPRYLIKTRGQQVTLSCSPISGHRSVSWYQQTPGQGLQFLFEYFSETQRNKGNFPGRFSGRQFSNSRSEMNVSTLELGDSALYLCASSFSRRALDQPQHFGDGTRLSIL.